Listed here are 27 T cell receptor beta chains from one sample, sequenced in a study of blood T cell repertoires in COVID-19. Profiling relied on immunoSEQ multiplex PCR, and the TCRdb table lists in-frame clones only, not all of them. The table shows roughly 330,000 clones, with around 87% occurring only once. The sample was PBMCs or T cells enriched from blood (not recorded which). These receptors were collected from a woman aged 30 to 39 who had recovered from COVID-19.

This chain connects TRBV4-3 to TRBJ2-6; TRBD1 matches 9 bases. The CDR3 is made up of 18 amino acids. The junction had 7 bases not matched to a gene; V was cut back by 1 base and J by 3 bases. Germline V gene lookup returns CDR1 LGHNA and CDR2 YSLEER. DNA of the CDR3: TGCGCCAGCAGCCAAGCGGGACAGGGACCCAGTGGGGCCAACGTCCTGACTTTC. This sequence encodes CASSQAGQGPSGANVLTF.

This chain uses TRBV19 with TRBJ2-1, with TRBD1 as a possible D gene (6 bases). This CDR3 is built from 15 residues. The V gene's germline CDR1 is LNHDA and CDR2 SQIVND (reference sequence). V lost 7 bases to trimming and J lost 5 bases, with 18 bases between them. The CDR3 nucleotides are TGTGCCAGTACCCCTCAGGGGACCCTCCACAATGAGCAGTTCTTC. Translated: CASTPQGTLHNEQFF.

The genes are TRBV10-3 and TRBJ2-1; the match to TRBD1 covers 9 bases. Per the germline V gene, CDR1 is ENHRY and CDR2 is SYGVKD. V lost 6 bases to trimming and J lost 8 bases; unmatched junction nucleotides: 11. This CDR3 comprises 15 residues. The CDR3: CAISTGTGNNDEQFF. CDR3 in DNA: TGTGCCATCAGCACCGGGACAGGGAATAACGATGAGCAGTTCTTC.

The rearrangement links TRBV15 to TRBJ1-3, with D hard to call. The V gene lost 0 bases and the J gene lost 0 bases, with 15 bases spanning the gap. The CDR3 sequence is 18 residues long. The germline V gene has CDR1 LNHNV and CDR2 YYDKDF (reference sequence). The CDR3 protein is CATSRDRGSPFSGNTIYF. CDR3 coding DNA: TGTGCCACCAGCAGAGATCGAGGTAGCCCTTTCTCTGGAAACACCATATATTTT.

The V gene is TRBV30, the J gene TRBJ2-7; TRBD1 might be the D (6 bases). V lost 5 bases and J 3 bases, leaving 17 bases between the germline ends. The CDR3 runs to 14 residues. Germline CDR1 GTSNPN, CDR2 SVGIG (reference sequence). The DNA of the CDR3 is TGTGCCTGGGGTAGAGGACAGACTTACTACGAGCAGTACTTC. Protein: CAWGRGQTYYEQYF.

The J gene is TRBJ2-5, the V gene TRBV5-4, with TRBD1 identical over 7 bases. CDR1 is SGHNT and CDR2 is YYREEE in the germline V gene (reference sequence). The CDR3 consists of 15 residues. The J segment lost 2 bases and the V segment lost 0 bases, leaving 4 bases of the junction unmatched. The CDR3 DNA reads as TGTGCCAGCAGCTTGGGGGACAGAGCACAAGAGACCCAGTACTTC. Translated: CASSLGDRAQETQYF.

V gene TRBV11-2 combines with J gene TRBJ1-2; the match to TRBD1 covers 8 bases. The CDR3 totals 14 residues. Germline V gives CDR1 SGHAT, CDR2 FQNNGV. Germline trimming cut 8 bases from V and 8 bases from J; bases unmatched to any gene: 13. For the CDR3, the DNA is TGTGCCAGCTCCATAACAGGGGGTCAAGGGGGCTACACCTTC. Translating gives CASSITGGQGGYTF. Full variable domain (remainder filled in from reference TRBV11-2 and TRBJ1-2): EAGVAQSPRYKIIEKRQSVAFWCNPISGHATLYWYQQILGQGPKLLIQFQNNGVVDDSQLPKDRFSAERLKGVDSTLKIQPAKLEDSAVYLCASSITGGQGGYTFGSGTRLTVV.

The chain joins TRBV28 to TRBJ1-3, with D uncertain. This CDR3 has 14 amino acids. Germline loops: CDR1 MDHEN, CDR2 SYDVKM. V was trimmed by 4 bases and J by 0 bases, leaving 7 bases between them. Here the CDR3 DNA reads TGTGCCAGCAGTTCTCCCAGCTCTGGAAACACCATATATTTT. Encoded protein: CASSSPSSGNTIYF.

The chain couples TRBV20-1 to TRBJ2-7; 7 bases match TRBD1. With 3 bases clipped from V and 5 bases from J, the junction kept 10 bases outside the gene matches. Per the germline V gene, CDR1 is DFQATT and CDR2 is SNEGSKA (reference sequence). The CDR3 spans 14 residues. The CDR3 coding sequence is TGCAGTGCTAGTAGCACAGGGGTAAACGACGAGCAGTACTTC. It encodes CSASSTGVNDEQYF.

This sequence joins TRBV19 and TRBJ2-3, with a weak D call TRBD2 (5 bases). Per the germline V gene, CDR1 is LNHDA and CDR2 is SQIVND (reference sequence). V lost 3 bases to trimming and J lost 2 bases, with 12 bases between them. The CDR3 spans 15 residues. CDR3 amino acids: CASSISGIPTDTQYF. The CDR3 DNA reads TGTGCCAGTAGTATTTCCGGGATCCCCACAGATACGCAGTATTTT.

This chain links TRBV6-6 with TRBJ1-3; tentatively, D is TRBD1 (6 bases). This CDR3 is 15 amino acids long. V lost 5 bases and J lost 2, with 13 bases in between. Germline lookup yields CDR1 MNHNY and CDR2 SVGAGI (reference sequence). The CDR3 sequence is CASSPGDMAGNTIYF. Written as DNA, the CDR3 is TGTGCCAGCAGTCCCGGGGACATGGCTGGAAACACCATATATTTT.

CDR3 in amino acids: CASSYRGAQYF. The CDR3 DNA follows: TGTGCCAGCAGCTATCGGGGGGCCCAGTACTTC. The chain recombines TRBV13 with TRBJ2-5, with 7 bases that match TRBD2. From germline, CDR1 is PRHDT and CDR2 FYEKMQ (reference sequence). The trim removed 4 bases at V and 9 bases at J, leaving 2 bases unmatched. This CDR3 is 11 amino acids long.

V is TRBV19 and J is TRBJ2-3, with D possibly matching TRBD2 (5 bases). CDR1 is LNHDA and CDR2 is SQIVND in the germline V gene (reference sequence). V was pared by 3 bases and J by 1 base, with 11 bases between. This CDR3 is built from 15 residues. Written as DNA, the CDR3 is TGTGCCAGTAGTATTTGGGGAGCGGGCACAGATACGCAGTATTTT. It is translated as CASSIWGAGTDTQYF.

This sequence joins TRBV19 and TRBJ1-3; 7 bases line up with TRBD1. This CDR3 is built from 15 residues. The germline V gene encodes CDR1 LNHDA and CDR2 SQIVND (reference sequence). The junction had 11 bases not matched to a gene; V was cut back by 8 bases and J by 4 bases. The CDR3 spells CASGASTGTGNTIYF. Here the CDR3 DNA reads TGTGCCAGTGGGGCGTCGACAGGGACGGGAAACACCATATATTTT.

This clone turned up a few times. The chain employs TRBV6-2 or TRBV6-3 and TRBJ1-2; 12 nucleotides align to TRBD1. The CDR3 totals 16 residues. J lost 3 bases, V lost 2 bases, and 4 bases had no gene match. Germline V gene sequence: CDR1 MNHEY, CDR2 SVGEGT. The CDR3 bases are TGTGCCAGCAGTTACCGGGACAGGGGGCGCCACTATGGCTACACCTTC. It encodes CASSYRDRGRHYGYTF.

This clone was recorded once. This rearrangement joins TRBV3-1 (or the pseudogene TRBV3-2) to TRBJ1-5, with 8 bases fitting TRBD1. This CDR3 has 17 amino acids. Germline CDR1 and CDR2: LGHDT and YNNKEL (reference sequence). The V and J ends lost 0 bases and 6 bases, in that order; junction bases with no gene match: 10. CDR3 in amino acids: CASSQDAVTGVLQPQHF. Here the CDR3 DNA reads TGTGCCAGCAGCCAAGATGCCGTGACAGGGGTTCTTCAGCCCCAGCATTTT.

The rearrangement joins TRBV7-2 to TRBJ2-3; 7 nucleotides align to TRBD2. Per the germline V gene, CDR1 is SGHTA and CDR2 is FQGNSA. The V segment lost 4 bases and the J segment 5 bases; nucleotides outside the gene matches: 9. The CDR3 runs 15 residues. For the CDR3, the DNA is TGTGCCAGCAGCTCCGGGACTACCGTGGTAGATACGCAGTATTTT. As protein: CASSSGTTVVDTQYF.

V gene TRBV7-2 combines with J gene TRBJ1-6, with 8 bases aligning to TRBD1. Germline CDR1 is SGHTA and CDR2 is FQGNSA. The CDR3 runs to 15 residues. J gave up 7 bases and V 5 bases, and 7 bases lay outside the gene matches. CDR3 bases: TGTGCCAGCAGCACCTCCAGGGGGCTGAATTCACCCCTCCACTTT. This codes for CASSTSRGLNSPLHF. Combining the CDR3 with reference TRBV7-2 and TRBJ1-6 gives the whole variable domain GAGVSQSPSNKVTEKGKDVELRCDPISGHTALYWYRQSLGQGLEFLIYFQGNSAPDKSGLPSDRFSAERTGGSVSTLTIQRTQQEDSAVYLCASSTSRGLNSPLHFGNGTRLTVT.

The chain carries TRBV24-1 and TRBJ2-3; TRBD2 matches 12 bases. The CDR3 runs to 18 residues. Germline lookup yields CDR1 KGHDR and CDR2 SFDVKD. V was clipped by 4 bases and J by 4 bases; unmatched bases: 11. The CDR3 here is CATSDPNRLAGGPDTQYF. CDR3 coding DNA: TGTGCCACCAGTGACCCGAACCGTCTAGCGGGGGGGCCAGATACGCAGTATTTT.

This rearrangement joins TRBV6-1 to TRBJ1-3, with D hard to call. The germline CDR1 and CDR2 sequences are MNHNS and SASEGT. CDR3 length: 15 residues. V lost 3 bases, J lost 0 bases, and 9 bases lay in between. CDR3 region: CASSDEATSGNTIYF. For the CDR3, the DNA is TGTGCCAGCAGTGACGAGGCCACCTCTGGAAACACCATATATTTT.

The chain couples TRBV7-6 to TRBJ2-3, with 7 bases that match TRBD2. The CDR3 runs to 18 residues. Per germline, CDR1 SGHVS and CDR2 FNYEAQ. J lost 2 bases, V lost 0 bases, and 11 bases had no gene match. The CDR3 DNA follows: TGTGCCAGCAGCTTAGCGGGCGGTCAGCGGGGCTTCACAGATACGCAGTATTTT. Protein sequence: CASSLAGGQRGFTDTQYF.

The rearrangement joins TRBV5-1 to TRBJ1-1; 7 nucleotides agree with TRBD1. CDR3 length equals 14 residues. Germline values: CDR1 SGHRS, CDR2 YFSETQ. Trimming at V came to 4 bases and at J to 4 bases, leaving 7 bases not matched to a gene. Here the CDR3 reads CASSVQGLGTEAFF. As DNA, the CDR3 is TGCGCCAGCAGCGTACAGGGGCTGGGCACTGAAGCTTTCTTT.

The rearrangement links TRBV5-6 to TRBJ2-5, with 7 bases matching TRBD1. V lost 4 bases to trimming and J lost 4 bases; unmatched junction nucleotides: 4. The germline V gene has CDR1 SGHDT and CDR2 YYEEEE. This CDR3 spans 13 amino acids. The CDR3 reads CASSPTGRETQYF. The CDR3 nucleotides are TGTGCCAGCAGCCCGACAGGGCGAGAGACCCAGTACTTC.

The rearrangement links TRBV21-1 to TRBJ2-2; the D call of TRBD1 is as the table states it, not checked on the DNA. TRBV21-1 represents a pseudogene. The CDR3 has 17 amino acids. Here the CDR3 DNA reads TGTGCCAGCAGCAGACCGGGACAGGTCGCGAACACCGGGGAGCTGTTTTTT. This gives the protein CASSRPGQVANTGELFF.

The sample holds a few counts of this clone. CDR3 sequence (DNA): TGTGCCAGCAGTAGGACAGGGGGCAATCAGCCCCAGCATTTT. Protein sequence: CASSRTGGNQPQHF. This chain uses TRBV28 with TRBJ1-5, with 9 positions matching TRBD1. J was trimmed by 2 bases and V by 5 bases; bases with no gene match: 1. From germline, CDR1 is MDHEN and CDR2 SYDVKM. The length of the CDR3 is 14 residues.

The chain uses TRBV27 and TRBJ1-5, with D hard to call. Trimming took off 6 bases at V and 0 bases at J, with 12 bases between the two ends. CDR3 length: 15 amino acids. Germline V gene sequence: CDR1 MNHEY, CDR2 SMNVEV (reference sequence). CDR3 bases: TGTGCCAGCAGACCTTCGGGATATAGCAATCAGCCCCAGCATTTT. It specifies CASRPSGYSNQPQHF.

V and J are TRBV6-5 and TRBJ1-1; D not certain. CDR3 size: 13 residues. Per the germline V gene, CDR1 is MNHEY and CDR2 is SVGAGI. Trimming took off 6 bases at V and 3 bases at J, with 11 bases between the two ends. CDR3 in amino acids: CASRREEDTEAFF. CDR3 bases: TGTGCCAGCAGGAGGGAAGAGGACACTGAAGCTTTCTTT.